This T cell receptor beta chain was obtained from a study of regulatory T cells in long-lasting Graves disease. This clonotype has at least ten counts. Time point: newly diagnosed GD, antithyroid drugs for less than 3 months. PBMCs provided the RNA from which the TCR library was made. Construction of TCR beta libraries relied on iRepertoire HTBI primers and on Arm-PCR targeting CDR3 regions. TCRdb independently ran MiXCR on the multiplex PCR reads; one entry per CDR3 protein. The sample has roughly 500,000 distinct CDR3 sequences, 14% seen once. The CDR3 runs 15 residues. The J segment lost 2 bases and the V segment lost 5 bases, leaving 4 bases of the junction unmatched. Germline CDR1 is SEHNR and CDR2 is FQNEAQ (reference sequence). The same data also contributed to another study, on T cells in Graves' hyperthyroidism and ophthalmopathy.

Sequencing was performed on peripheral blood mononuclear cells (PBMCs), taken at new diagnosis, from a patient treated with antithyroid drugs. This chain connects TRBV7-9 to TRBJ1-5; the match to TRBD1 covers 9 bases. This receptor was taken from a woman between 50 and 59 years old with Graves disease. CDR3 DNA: TGTGCCAGCAGCCCCGGGGACAGGGGCAATCAGCCCCAGCATTTT. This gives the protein CASSPGDRGNQPQHF.